This T cell receptor (beta chain) was profiled in a study of T cells in Graves' hyperthyroidism and ophthalmopathy. Overall study context: Before treatment of any kind, peripheral blood was taken at initial diagnosis. Study-level points and caveats: Ophthalmopathy onset followed model prediction by a median approximately 5.9 months.

CDR1 and CDR2 (germline): SGDLS, YYNGEE. J lost 4 bases, V lost 4 bases, and 9 bases had no gene match. This CDR3 contains 15 residues. In regard to this clonotype: The antigen is unknown.

Amplification of TCR beta CDR3 regions was performed using RNA transcripts as template. RT-PCR in the first round (using the HTBI primer set) targeted the TCR CDR3. TCRdb used MiXCR to reprocess the multiplex PCR reads, holding one entry per CDR3 protein. The table records about 300,000 distinct CDR3 sequences, around 19% of them present only once. Lactation, pregnancy, other autoimmune disease or uncontrolled infection led to exclusion of patients. The J gene is TRBJ2-3, the V gene TRBV9; 7 bases are shared with TRBD2. The source of this sequence is a middle-aged man with Graves' ophthalmopathy. The material sequenced was blood. CDR3 coding DNA: TGTGCCAGCAGCCCTTGGGGGGGTCGAGCAGATACGCAGTATTTT. Its translation: CASSPWGGRADTQYF.